This entry is about one TCR beta chain. The entry originates in a study of glioma-infiltrating T cells after dendritic cell vaccination. The time point here: after dendritic cell vaccination, including at tumor progression/relapse. V trimming: 2 bases; J trimming: 5 bases; junction bases outside the gene matches: 8. There are 15 residues in the CDR3. Germline CDR1 and CDR2: MNHEY and SVGAGI. Measured with immunoSEQ multiplex PCR; TCRdb has only the in-frame clones, and not every one. This table has 45,000 to 60,000 clones, about four fifths appearing once. This TCR derives from a human donor with glioblastoma. This specimen consisted of blood, obtained after dendritic cell vaccination. This chain links TRBV6-5 with TRBJ2-7; TRBD1 aligns across 8 bases. CDR3 loop: CASSYGGQGKHEQYF. CDR3 DNA: TGTGCCAGCAGTTACGGCGGACAGGGAAAGCACGAGCAGTACTTC.